The clone carrying this T cell receptor beta chain was observed a handful of times. This entry belongs to a study of human T cells and chemical hapten exposure. The CDR3 covers 15 residues. V was cut by 3 bases and J by 2 bases, with 15 bases left in between. The germline V gene encodes CDR1 DFQATT and CDR2 SNEGSKA (reference sequence). Time point here: patch test 1, 2 weeks after DPC sensitization. Treatment in this sample: therapeutic diphenylcyclopropenone sensitization with weekly scalp DPC. One entry per CDR3 protein results from TCRdb running MiXCR on the RACE reads. The table includes under 200,000 distinct CDR3 sequences, around 15% detected once.

Here the sequenced sample was whole blood, taken in connection with sensitization to the hapten diphenylcyclopropenone (DPC). The source is a woman aged 25 to 39 with alopecia areata. Some clones in this sample may be carry-over from other donors' samples. The J gene is TRBJ2-3, the V gene TRBV20-1; the D gene is possibly TRBD2 (7 bases). This CDR3 is CSASRGGGDTDTQYF. DNA for the CDR3: TGCAGTGCTAGCCGCGGGGGCGGGGACACAGATACGCAGTATTTT.